The entry below gives a single TCR beta chain sequence along with its context. The sample is drawn from a study of T cell changes during pregnancy in multiple sclerosis. The V gene end was trimmed by 4 bases and the J gene end by 2 bases; junction bases not matched to a gene: 16. CDR3 length equals 19 residues. Per germline, CDR1 KGHSH and CDR2 LQKENI. This table comes from immunoSEQ multiplex PCR, and its TCRdb copy is limited to in-frame clones, with some not included. The sample lists around 60,000 clones, 80% to 95% occurring once. This chain joins TRBV18 and TRBJ2-1, with 8 positions matching TRBD2. This sample comprised peripheral blood, obtained in the second trimester of pregnancy. This sequence was found in a female donor in good health, enrolled as a control in a pregnancy study. Here the CDR3 reads CASSLTGMSSGATYNEQFF. CDR3 nucleotide sequence: TGTGCCAGCTCACTTACGGGAATGAGTAGCGGGGCAACCTACAATGAGCAGTTCTTC.